These 14 T cell receptor beta chains originate from one sample sequenced in a study of Graves' ophthalmopathy and Graves' hyperthyroidism. RNA transcripts provided the template for amplifying TCR beta CDR3 regions. Second-round multiplex PCR followed a first-round RT-PCR using HTBI primers. TCRdb independently ran MiXCR on the multiplex PCR reads; one entry per CDR3 protein. Of roughly 300,000 distinct CDR3 sequences listed, roughly 16% are singletons. The sequencing input was peripheral blood. The receptors shown here come from an adult man with Graves' ophthalmopathy.

This clonotype appeared many times. The J gene is TRBJ2-5, the V gene TRBV29-1; D gene uncertain. CDR1 and CDR2 (germline): SQVTM, ANQGSEA. Trimming stripped 1 base from V and 5 bases from J, with 11 bases between. This CDR3 is 13 amino acids long. The CDR3 loop reads CSVEGLGMETQYF. CDR3 bases: TGCAGCGTTGAAGGGCTGGGGATGGAGACCCAGTACTTC.

This clonotype has a handful of counts. The chain employs TRBV10-3 and TRBJ2-7; D perhaps matches TRBD1 (6 bases). The CDR3 has 12 residues. Germline-derived CDR1 and CDR2 are ENHRY and SYGVKD. Trimming pared 4 bases from V and 5 bases from J, leaving 9 bases between. CDR3 region: CAISGNRDEQYF. The CDR3 nucleotides read TGTGCCATCAGTGGCAACAGGGACGAGCAGTACTTC.

This clonotype has ten or more counts. CDR3 residues: CASSLMSRAFEQYF. The DNA for the CDR3 is TGTGCCAGCAGCTTAATGAGCCGGGCCTTCGAGCAGTACTTC. The chain is built from TRBV7-2 and TRBJ2-7; no reliable D call. This CDR3 has 14 amino acids. Germline V gene lookup returns CDR1 SGHTA and CDR2 FQGNSA. Trimming took 2 bases from V and 6 from J, leaving 14 bases between them. The full variable domain, its missing parts supplied by reference TRBV7-2 and TRBJ2-7, is GAGVSQSPSNKVTEKGKDVELRCDPISGHTALYWYRQSLGQGLEFLIYFQGNSAPDKSGLPSDRFSAERTGGSVSTLTIQRTQQEDSAVYLCASSLMSRAFEQYFGPGTRLTVT.

The J gene is TRBJ2-7, the V gene TRBV20-1; possibly TRBD1 or TRBD2 for D (5 bases each). The germline V gene has CDR1 DFQATT and CDR2 SNEGSKA (reference sequence). The CDR3 extends over 15 amino acids. V was cut by 1 base and J by 2 bases, with 15 bases left in between. CDR3 sequence reads: CSARGTGRGAYEQYF. The CDR3 DNA reads TGCAGTGCTAGAGGCACGGGAAGGGGAGCCTACGAGCAGTACTTC.

This clonotype has a count of ten or more. The V call is TRBV6-1, the J call TRBJ2-3, with a tentative D call TRBD2 (5 bases). V lost 5 bases and J 5 bases, leaving 14 bases between the germline ends. This CDR3 spans 14 amino acids. CDR1 MNHNS and CDR2 SASEGT come from the germline V gene. The CDR3 sequence is CASSPRAGQDTQYF. The CDR3 DNA is TGTGCCAGCAGTCCCCGTGCGGGTCAAGATACGCAGTATTTT.

This clonotype was counted at least ten times. This chain connects TRBV12-3 or TRBV12-4 to TRBJ1-6; no clear D gene. The CDR3 is made up of 14 amino acids. The V and J ends lost 7 bases and 8 bases respectively, with 15 bases between them. DNA for the CDR3: TGTGCCAGCAACAAGGACGGTGACTATTCACCCCTCCACTTT. Protein sequence: CASNKDGDYSPLHF.

The table lists this clonotype with many counts. The rearrangement joins TRBV7-2 to TRBJ2-3, with D maybe TRBD1 (5 bases). CDR1 is SGHTA and CDR2 is FQGNSA in the germline V gene. The CDR3 totals 14 residues. V lost 5 bases and J 0 bases, leaving 9 bases between the germline ends. CDR3 sequence (DNA): TGTGCCAGCAGCCCAGGGCAGAGCACAGATACGCAGTATTTT. Translating it yields CASSPGQSTDTQYF.

In this sample, this clonotype turned up many times. An end of the junction does not agree with germline; a read error may underlie this. J is TRBJ1-2 and V is TRBV20-1, with TRBD1 identical over 7 bases. The CDR3 sequence is 14 residues long. The germline CDR1 and CDR2 sequences are DFQATT and SNEGSKA (reference sequence). The CDR3 region is CSARVPGQFYGHTF. As DNA, the CDR3 is TGCAGTGCTAGAGTACCGGGACAGTTCTATGGCCACACCTTC.

The table lists this clonotype with many counts. One base away lies a much larger clone, so this may be a sequencing read error. The conserved phenylalanine or tryptophan is not found at the CDR3 terminus, so this likely reflects a read error. V is TRBV30 and J is TRBJ1-1; 7 bases agree with TRBD1. With V trimmed by 4 bases and J by 1 base, 3 bases remained unmatched. In germline, CDR1 is GTSNPN, CDR2 SVGIG (reference sequence). The CDR3 runs to 13 residues. CDR3 coding DNA: TGTGCCTGGACCCGGGACAGGAACACTGAAGCTTTCCTT. Encoded protein: CAWTRDRNTEAFL.

Many counts were recorded for this clonotype. This rearrangement joins TRBV4-1 to TRBJ2-2; the match to TRBD1 covers 8 bases. Losses at the gene ends were 3 bases for V and 0 bases for J; bases not matched to a gene: 0. This CDR3 is 15 amino acids long. Germline loops: CDR1 MGHRA, CDR2 YSYEKL. CDR3 sequence: CASSQTGANTGELFF. The CDR3 nucleotides read TGCGCCAGCAGCCAGACAGGGGCGAACACCGGGGAGCTGTTTTTT.

The chain is built from TRBV4-2 and TRBJ1-2; D is uncertain. CDR3 size: 13 residues. V lost 0 bases, J lost 5 bases, and 7 bases lay in between. The germline V gene has CDR1 LGHNA and CDR2 YNFKEQ. The CDR3 protein is CASSQDEVYGYTF. CDR3 nucleotides: TGTGCCAGCAGCCAAGATGAGGTTTATGGCTACACCTTC.

This clonotype was counted ten times or more. The CDR3 DNA reads TGTGCCAGCAGCTATATGAGGGCAACCGGGGAGCTGTTTTTT. Translating it yields CASSYMRATGELFF. The genes are TRBV11-2 and TRBJ2-2, with D tentatively TRBD2 (5 bases). V was clipped by 4 bases and J by 5 bases, with 11 bases between them. CDR3 size: 14 residues. Germline V gives CDR1 SGHAT, CDR2 FQNNGV.

This clonotype occurred a few times. A read error is possible here, since a much larger clone lies one base away. The chain links TRBV2 to TRBJ1-2, with a possible D match to TRBD1 (5 bases). V was shortened by 4 bases and J by 8 bases, with 14 bases between the two germline ends. The CDR3 loop spans 13 amino acids. Germline V lookup: CDR1 SNHLY, CDR2 FYNNEI. The CDR3 loop is CASSVMGHRGYTF. Written as DNA, the CDR3 is TGTGCCAGCAGTGTAATGGGGCACAGGGGCTACACCTTC.

In this sample, this clonotype turned up many times. The chain links TRBV6-5 to TRBJ1-5; D perhaps matches TRBD1 (6 bases). The CDR3 contains 16 residues. The germline CDR1 and CDR2 sequences are MNHEY and SVGAGI. V shed 5 bases and J shed 4 bases, with 18 bases lying between them. This chain's CDR3 is CASSREQGSVNQPQHF. CDR3 nucleotide sequence: TGTGCCAGCAGTCGCGAACAGGGATCCGTAAATCAGCCCCAGCATTTT.